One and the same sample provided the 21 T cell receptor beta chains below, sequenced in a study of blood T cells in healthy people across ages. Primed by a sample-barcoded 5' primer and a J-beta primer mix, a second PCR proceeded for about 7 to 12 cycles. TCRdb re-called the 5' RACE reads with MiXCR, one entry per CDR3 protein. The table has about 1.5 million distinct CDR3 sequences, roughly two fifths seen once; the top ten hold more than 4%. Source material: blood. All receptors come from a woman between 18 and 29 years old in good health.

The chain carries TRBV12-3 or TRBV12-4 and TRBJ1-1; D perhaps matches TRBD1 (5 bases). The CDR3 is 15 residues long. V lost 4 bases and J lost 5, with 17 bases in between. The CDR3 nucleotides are TGTGCCAGCAGTTCCCCCTGGCAGGGTGGAACTGAAGCTTTCTTT. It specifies CASSSPWQGGTEAFF.

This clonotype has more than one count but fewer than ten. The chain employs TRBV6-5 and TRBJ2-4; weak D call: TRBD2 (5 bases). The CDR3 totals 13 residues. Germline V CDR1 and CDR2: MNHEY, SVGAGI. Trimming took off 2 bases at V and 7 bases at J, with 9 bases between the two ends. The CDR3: CASSYDGVNIQYF. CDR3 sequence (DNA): TGTGCCAGCAGTTACGACGGGGTTAACATTCAGTACTTC.

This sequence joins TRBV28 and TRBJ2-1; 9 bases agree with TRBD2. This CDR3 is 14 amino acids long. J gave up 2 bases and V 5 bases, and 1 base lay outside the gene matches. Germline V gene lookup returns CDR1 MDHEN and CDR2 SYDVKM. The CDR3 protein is CASSIAGAYNEQFF. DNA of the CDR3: TGTGCCAGCAGTATAGCGGGAGCCTACAATGAGCAGTTCTTC.

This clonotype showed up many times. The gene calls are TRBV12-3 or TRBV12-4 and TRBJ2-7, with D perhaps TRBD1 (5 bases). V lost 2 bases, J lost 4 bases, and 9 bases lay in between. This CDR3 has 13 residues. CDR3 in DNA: TGTGCCAGCAGTTTATCGACAGCGTACGAGCAGTACTTC. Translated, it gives CASSLSTAYEQYF.

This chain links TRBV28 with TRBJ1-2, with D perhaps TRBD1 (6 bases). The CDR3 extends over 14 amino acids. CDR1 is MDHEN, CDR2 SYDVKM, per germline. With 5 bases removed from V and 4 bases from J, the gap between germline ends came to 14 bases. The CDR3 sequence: CASSVPQGLYGYTF. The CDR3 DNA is TGTGCCAGCAGTGTACCACAGGGTCTCTATGGCTACACCTTC.

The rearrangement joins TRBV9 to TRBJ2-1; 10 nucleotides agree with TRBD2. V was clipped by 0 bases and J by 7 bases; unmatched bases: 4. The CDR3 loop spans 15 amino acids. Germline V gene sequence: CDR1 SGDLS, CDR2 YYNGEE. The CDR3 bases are TGTGCCAGCAGCGTAGAGGCTAGCGGGAGTAATGAGCAGTTCTTC. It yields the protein CASSVEASGSNEQFF.

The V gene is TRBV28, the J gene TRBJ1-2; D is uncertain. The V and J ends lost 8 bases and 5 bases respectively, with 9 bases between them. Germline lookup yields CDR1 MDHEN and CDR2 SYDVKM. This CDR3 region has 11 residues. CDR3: CASRFVYGYTF. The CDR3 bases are TGTGCCAGCCGATTTGTGTATGGCTACACCTTC.

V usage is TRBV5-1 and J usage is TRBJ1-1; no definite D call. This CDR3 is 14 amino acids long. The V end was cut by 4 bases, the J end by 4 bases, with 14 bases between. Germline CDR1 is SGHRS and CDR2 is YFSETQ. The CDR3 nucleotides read TGCGCCAGCAGCCCCTTGGCGGGAGGCACTGAAGCTTTCTTT. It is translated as CASSPLAGGTEAFF.

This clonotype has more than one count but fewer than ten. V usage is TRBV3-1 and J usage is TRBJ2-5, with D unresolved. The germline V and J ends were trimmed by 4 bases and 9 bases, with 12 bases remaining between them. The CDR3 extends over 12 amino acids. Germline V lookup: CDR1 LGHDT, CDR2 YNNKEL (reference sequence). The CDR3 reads CASSLARGAQYF. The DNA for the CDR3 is TGTGCCAGCAGCCTTGCACGTGGAGCCCAGTACTTC.

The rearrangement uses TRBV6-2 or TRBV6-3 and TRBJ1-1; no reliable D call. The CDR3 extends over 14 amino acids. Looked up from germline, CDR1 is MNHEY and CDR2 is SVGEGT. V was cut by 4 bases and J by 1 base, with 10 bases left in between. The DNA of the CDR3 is TGTGCCAGCAGTTCTCACTATGCGAACACTGAAGCTTTCTTT. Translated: CASSSHYANTEAFF.

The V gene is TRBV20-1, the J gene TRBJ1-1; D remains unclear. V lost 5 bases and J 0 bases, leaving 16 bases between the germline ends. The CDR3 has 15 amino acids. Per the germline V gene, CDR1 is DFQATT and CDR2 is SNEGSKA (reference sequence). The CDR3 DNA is TGCAGTGCTTCAAAAGCCGGCTCACTGAACACTGAAGCTTTCTTT. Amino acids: CSASKAGSLNTEAFF.

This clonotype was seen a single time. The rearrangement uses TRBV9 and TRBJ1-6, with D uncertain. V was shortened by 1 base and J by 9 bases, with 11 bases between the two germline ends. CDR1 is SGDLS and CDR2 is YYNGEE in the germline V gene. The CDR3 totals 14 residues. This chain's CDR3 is CASSVLGESSPLHF. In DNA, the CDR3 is TGTGCCAGCAGCGTATTAGGCGAGAGTTCACCCCTCCACTTT.

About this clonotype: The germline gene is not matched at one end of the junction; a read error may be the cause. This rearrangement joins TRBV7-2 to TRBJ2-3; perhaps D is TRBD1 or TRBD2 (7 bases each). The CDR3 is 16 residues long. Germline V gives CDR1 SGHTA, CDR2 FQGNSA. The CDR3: CASSWEGARVTDAQYF. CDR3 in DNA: TGTGCCAGCAGCTGGGAGGGGGCGCGGGTCACAGATGCGCAGTATTTT.

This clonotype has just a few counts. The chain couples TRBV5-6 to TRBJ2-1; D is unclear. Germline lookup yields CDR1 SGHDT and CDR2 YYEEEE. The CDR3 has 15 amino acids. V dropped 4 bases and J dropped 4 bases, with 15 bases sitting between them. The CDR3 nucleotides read TGTGCCAGCAGCCTAGACCTTGGCAATTACAATGAGCAGTTCTTC. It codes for CASSLDLGNYNEQFF.

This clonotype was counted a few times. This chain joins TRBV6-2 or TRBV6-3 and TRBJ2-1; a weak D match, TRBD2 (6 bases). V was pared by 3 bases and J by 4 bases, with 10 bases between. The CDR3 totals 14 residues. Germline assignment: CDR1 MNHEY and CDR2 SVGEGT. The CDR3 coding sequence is TGTGCCAGCAGTTATGGGGACTTGTACAATGAGCAGTTCTTC. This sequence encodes CASSYGDLYNEQFF.

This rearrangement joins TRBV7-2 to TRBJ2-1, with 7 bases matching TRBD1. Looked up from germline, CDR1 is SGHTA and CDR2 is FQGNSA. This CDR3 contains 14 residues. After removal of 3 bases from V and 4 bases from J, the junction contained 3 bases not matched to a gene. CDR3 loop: CASSFDRVYNEQFF. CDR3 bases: TGTGCCAGCAGCTTCGACAGGGTTTACAATGAGCAGTTCTTC.

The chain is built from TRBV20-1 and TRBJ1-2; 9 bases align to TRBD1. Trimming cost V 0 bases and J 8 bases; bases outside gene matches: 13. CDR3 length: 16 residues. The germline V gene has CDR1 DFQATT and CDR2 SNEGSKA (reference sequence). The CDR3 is CSARDPPGTGLKGYTF. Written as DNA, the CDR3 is TGCAGTGCTAGAGATCCCCCCGGGACAGGGCTAAAGGGCTACACCTTC.

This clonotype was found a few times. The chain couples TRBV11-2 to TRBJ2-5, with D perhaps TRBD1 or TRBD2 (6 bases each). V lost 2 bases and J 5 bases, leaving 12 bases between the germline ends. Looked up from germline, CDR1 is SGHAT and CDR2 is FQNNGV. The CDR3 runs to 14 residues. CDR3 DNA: TGTGCCAGCAGCTTATGGGGGGCGGGTGAGACCCAGTACTTC. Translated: CASSLWGAGETQYF.

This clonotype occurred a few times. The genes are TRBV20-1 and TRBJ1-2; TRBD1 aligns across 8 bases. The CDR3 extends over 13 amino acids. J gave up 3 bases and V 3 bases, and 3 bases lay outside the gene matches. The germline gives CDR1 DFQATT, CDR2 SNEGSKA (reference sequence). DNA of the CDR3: TGCAGTGCTAGCCACAGGGGGGACTATGGCTACACCTTC. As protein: CSASHRGDYGYTF.

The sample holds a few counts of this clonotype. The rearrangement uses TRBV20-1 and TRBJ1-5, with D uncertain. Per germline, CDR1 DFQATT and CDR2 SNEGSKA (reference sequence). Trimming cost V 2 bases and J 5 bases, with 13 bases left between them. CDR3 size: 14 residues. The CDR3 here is CSARKPGLYQPQHF. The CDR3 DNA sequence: TGCAGTGCTAGAAAGCCGGGCCTATATCAGCCCCAGCATTTT.

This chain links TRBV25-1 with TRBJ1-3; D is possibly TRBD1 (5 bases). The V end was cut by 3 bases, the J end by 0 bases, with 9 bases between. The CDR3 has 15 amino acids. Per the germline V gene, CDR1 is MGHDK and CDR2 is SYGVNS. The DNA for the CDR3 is TGTGCCAGCAGTGATGCCGGGGGCTCTGGAAACACCATATATTTT. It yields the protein CASSDAGGSGNTIYF.